The T cell receptor beta chain under discussion was sequenced for a study of cytomegalovirus exposure and HLA in healthy donors. Turning to the study itself: Caucasian-associated ancestry cluster membership applied to approximately 80% of several hundred genotyped donors.

CDR1 is SQVTM and CDR2 is ANQGSEA in the germline V gene. The CDR3 consists of 12 residues. Trimming removed 1 base at V and 7 bases at J, with 8 bases between. Both 60 Vbeta primers and 13 Jbeta primers went into the PCR. Libraries were prepared by immunoSEQ multiplex PCR; TCRdb keeps only in-frame clonotypes and omits some of them. This sample carries roughly 130,000 clones, around 80% of them seen once, and the ten largest clones take 5.3%. The chain uses TRBV29-1 and TRBJ1-5; no firm D call. The specimen sequenced was PBMCs. The source is a man aged 25 to 45 in good health and CMV-seronegative. Written as DNA, the CDR3 is TGCAGCGTTGAAGGCGCAGGCCAGCCCCAGCATTTT. This codes for CSVEGAGQPQHF.